The following is a TCR beta chain sequence with its context. As yet, its antigen is unknown. TCRdb processed the 5' RACE reads anew with MiXCR; each CDR3 protein has one entry. The data contain about 260,000 distinct CDR3 sequences, over 10% of them singletons. The CDR3 runs to 13 residues. Germline V gene lookup returns CDR1 SGHTA and CDR2 FQGNSA. Trimming shortened V by 5 bases and J by 10 bases, and 15 bases separated the two germline ends. These data are taken from a study of T cells after yellow fever vaccination. General study findings and limits: Relatively few clonotypes were ones that appeared in both CD4 and CD8 compartments. Booster samples showed a return of most primary-vaccination clones (approximately 96% CD4, 80% to 90% CD8).

The rearrangement links TRBV7-2 to TRBJ2-1; unclear D gene. Specimen: CD4+ T cells sorted from PBMCs, collected 45 days after the yellow fever booster vaccination. The source is a man aged 30 to 45 who received the YFV17D yellow fever vaccine. CDR3 region: CASSPGVGVEQFF. CDR3 DNA: TGTGCCAGCAGCCCGGGTGTTGGGGTAGAGCAGTTCTTC.